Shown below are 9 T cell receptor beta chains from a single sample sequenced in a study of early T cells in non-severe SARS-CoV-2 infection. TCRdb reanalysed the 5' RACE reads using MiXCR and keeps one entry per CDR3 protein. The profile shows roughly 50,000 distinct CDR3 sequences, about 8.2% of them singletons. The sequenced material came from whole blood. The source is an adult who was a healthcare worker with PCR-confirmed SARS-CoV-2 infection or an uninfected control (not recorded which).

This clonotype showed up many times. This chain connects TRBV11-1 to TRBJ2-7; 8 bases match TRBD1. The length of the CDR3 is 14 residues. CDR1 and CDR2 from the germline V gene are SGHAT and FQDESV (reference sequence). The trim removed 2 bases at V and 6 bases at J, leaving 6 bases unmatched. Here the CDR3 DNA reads TGTGCCAGCAGCTTATGGGGGACAGGCCTCGAGCAGTACTTC. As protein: CASSLWGTGLEQYF. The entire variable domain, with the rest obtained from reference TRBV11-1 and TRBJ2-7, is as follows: EAEVAQSPRYKITEKSQAVAFWCDPISGHATLYWYRQILGQGPELLVQFQDESVVDDSQLPKDRFSAERLKGVDSTLKIQPAELGDSAMYLCASSLWGTGLEQYFGPGTRLTVT.

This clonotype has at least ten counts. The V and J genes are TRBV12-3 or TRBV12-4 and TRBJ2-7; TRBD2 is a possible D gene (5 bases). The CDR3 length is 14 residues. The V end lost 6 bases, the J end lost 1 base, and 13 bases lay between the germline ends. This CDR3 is CASSVTERSYEQYF. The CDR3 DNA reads TGTGCCAGCAGCGTGACCGAGCGGTCCTACGAGCAGTACTTC.

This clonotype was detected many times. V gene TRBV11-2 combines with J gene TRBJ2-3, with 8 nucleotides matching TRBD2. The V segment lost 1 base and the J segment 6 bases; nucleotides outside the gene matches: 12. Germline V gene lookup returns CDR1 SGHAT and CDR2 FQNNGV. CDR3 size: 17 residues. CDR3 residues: CASSLAPSGPAVDTQYF. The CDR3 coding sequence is TGTGCCAGCAGCTTAGCGCCTAGCGGGCCGGCCGTTGATACGCAGTATTTT.

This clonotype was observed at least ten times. CDR3 loop: CASSLAGSGGTGELFF. In DNA, the CDR3 is TGTGCCAGCAGCTTAGCGGGTAGCGGGGGGACCGGGGAGCTGTTTTTT. The chain joins TRBV7-2 to TRBJ2-2; the match to TRBD2 covers 10 bases. CDR3 length: 16 amino acids. Germline CDR1 reads SGHTA; CDR2 reads FQGNSA. V dropped 0 bases and J dropped 5; count of bases not matched to a gene: 3.

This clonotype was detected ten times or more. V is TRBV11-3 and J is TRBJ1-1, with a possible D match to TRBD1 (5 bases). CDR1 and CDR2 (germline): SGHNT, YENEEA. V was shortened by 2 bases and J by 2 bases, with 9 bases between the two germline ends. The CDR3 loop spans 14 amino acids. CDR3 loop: CASSLPGPNTEAFF. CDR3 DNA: TGTGCCAGCAGCTTACCGGGACCCAACACTGAAGCTTTCTTT.

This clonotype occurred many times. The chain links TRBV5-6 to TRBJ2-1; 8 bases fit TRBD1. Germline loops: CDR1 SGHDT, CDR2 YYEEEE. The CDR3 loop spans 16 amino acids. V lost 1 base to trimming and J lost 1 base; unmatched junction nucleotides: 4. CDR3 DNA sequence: TGTGCCAGCAGCTTGAGGACAGGGACGTCCTACAATGAGCAGTTCTTC. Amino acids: CASSLRTGTSYNEQFF.

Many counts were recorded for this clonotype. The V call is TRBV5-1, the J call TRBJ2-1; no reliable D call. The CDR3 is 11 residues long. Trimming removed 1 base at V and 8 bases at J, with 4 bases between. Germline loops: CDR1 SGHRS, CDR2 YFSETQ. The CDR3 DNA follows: TGCGCCAGCAGCTTGTTCTATGAGCAGTTCTTC. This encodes CASSLFYEQFF.

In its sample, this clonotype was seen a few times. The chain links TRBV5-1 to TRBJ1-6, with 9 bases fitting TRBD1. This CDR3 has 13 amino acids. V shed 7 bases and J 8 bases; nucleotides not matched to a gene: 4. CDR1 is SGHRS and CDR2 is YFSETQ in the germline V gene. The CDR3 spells CASSRTGDSPLHF. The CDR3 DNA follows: TGCGCCAGCTCTCGGACAGGGGATTCACCCCTCCACTTT.

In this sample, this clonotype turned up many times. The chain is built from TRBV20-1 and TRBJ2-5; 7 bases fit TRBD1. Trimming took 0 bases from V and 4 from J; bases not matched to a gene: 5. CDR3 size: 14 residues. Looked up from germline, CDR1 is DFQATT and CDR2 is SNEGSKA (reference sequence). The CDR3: CSARDQRGRETQYF. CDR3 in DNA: TGCAGTGCTAGAGACCAGAGGGGGCGAGAGACCCAGTACTTC.